Listed below are T cell receptor beta chains from one sample, sequenced in a study of blood T cell repertoires in COVID-19. This table comes from immunoSEQ multiplex PCR, and its TCRdb copy is limited to in-frame clones, with some not included. The sample has about 99,000 clones; just under 85% are singletons. Sequencing was done on a sample of peripheral blood. These receptors originate from an elderly woman with active or convalescent COVID-19. The CDR3 runs from the conserved cysteine through the conserved F or W. A D gene is named only where the DNA matches it firmly. Some rows mark clone size as missing; the rest say once, few, many or name a class of expanded clone.

j_call: TRBJ1-4; v_call: TRBV27; clone_size: NA; d_call: NA; cdr3_aa: CASSSPQGRGANEKLFF; cdr3_nt: TGTGCCAGCAGTTCGCCCCAGGGGAGAGGGGCTAATGAAAAACTGTTTTTT
j_call: TRBJ1-3; v_call: TRBV7-9; clone_size: few; d_call: NA; cdr3_aa: CASSFPLSVRSGNTIYF; cdr3_nt: TGTGCCAGCAGCTTCCCCCTCAGCGTGCGCTCTGGAAACACCATATATTTT
j_call: TRBJ1-1; v_call: TRBV28; clone_size: NA; d_call: TRBD1; cdr3_aa: CASNLPGQGAFF; cdr3_nt: TGTGCCAGCAATCTACCGGGACAGGGGGCTTTCTTT
j_call: TRBJ1-3; v_call: TRBV5-4; clone_size: few; d_call: TRBD1; cdr3_aa: CASSRGGNSGNTIYF; cdr3_nt: TGTGCCAGCAGCCGAGGGGGCAACTCTGGAAACACCATATATTTT
j_call: TRBJ1-4; v_call: TRBV7-2; clone_size: NA; d_call: NA; cdr3_aa: CASSLANSPGLFF; cdr3_nt: TGTGCCAGCAGCTTAGCGAACTCCCCGGGACTGTTTTTT
j_call: TRBJ1-1; v_call: TRBV12-3/TRBV12-4; clone_size: NA; d_call: NA; cdr3_aa: CASSFGGGTEAFF; cdr3_nt: TGTGCCAGCAGTTTCGGGGGGGGCACTGAAGCTTTCTTT
j_call: TRBJ1-6; v_call: TRBV6-5; clone_size: NA; d_call: NA; cdr3_aa: CASREADSPLHF; cdr3_nt: TGTGCCAGCAGGGAGGCGGATTCACCCCTCCACTTT
j_call: TRBJ1-5; v_call: TRBV6-5; clone_size: NA; d_call: NA; cdr3_aa: CASSYSGQKYQPQHF; cdr3_nt: TGTGCCAGCAGTTACTCCGGACAAAAATATCAGCCCCAGCATTTT
j_call: TRBJ1-6; v_call: TRBV19; clone_size: NA; d_call: NA; cdr3_aa: CASSMKKGGSPLHF; cdr3_nt: TGTGCCAGTAGTATGAAAAAGGGAGGGTCACCCCTCCACTTT
j_call: TRBJ1-5; v_call: TRBV19; clone_size: NA; d_call: NA; cdr3_aa: CASSIDLWGVRGNQPQHF; cdr3_nt: TGTGCCAGTAGTATAGATCTATGGGGGGTGAGGGGCAATCAGCCCCAGCATTTT
j_call: TRBJ2-7; v_call: TRBV7-2; clone_size: NA; d_call: TRBD2; cdr3_aa: CASSLALTLAGVTEQYF; cdr3_nt: TGTGCCAGCAGCTTAGCGCTTACTCTAGCGGGAGTTACCGAGCAGTACTTC
j_call: TRBJ1-1; v_call: TRBV20-1; clone_size: NA; d_call: NA; cdr3_aa: CTPEAEAFF; cdr3_nt: TGCACCCCAGAGGCTGAAGCTTTCTTT
j_call: TRBJ2-5; v_call: TRBV7-6; clone_size: NA; d_call: NA; cdr3_aa: CASSLANRQDAETQYF; cdr3_nt: TGTGCCAGCAGCTTAGCGAACAGACAGGACGCAGAGACCCAGTACTTC
j_call: TRBJ1-1; v_call: TRBV30; clone_size: NA; d_call: NA; cdr3_aa: CAGNRIGNYEAFF; cdr3_nt: TGTGCCGGGAATCGAATAGGTAACTATGAAGCTTTCTTT
j_call: TRBJ1-1; v_call: TRBV28; clone_size: NA; d_call: TRBD1; cdr3_aa: CASTLFPGQGPTEAFF; cdr3_nt: TGTGCCAGCACCCTTTTCCCCGGACAGGGACCCACTGAAGCTTTCTTT
j_call: TRBJ2-4; v_call: TRBV7-9; clone_size: NA; d_call: NA; cdr3_aa: CASSATDRGIQYF; cdr3_nt: TGTGCCAGCAGCGCGACAGACAGAGGCATTCAGTACTTC
j_call: TRBJ2-7; v_call: TRBV5-4; clone_size: NA; d_call: TRBD2; cdr3_aa: CASSSRTSGGYEQYF; cdr3_nt: TGTGCCAGCAGCTCCCGGACTAGCGGGGGCTACGAGCAGTACTTC
j_call: TRBJ2-3; v_call: TRBV5-1; clone_size: few; d_call: NA; cdr3_aa: CASSQPGTDTQYF; cdr3_nt: TGCGCCAGCAGCCAACCAGGGACAGATACGCAGTATTTT
j_call: TRBJ2-2; v_call: TRBV30; clone_size: NA; d_call: TRBD1; cdr3_aa: CAWNLQGTGELFF; cdr3_nt: TGTGCCTGGAACCTACAGGGGACCGGGGAGCTGTTTTTT
j_call: TRBJ2-2; v_call: TRBV3-1/TRBV3-2; clone_size: NA; d_call: NA; cdr3_aa: CASRPSLTGGTGELFF; cdr3_nt: TGTGCCAGCAGACCAAGTTTGACAGGCGGCACCGGGGAGCTGTTTTTT
j_call: TRBJ1-2; v_call: TRBV7-7; clone_size: NA; d_call: TRBD1; cdr3_aa: CASRPQGTGVGYGYTF; cdr3_nt: TGTGCTAGCAGACCTCAGGGGACAGGGGTCGGGTATGGCTACACCTTC
j_call: TRBJ1-4; v_call: TRBV30; clone_size: NA; d_call: NA; cdr3_aa: CAWGAGGTNEKLFF; cdr3_nt: TGTGCCTGGGGGGCGGGGGGTACTAATGAAAAACTGTTTTTT
j_call: TRBJ2-1; v_call: TRBV6-5; clone_size: few; d_call: TRBD2; cdr3_aa: CASSYRGGQQFF; cdr3_nt: TGTGCCAGCAGTTACCGGGGGGGACAGCAGTTCTTC
j_call: TRBJ2-7; v_call: TRBV28; clone_size: NA; d_call: NA; cdr3_aa: CASSTVISYEQYF; cdr3_nt: TGTGCCAGCTCAACAGTGATCTCCTACGAGCAGTACTTC
j_call: TRBJ2-1; v_call: TRBV7-2; clone_size: NA; d_call: TRBD2; cdr3_aa: CASSSIPRGGLNEQFF; cdr3_nt: TGTGCCAGCAGCTCCATTCCTCGGGGGGGCCTCAATGAGCAGTTCTTC
j_call: TRBJ1-2; v_call: TRBV19; clone_size: NA; d_call: NA; cdr3_aa: CASSILRGGYTF; cdr3_nt: TGTGCCAGTAGTATACTCAGGGGCGGCTACACCTTC
j_call: TRBJ2-3; v_call: TRBV28; clone_size: NA; d_call: NA; cdr3_aa: CASSLQWRSPSTDTQYF; cdr3_nt: TGTGCCAGCAGTTTACAATGGCGGAGTCCTAGCACAGATACGCAGTATTTT
j_call: TRBJ2-3; v_call: TRBV5-1; clone_size: NA; d_call: NA; cdr3_aa: CASSLEGGTPDTQYF; cdr3_nt: TGCGCCAGCAGCTTGGAGGGGGGGACCCCAGATACGCAGTATTTT
j_call: TRBJ1-2; v_call: TRBV28; clone_size: NA; d_call: TRBD1; cdr3_aa: CASRLQGAKRYGYTF; cdr3_nt: TGTGCCAGCAGGTTGCAGGGGGCAAAGAGGTATGGCTACACCTTC
j_call: TRBJ1-4; v_call: TRBV30; clone_size: once; d_call: TRBD1; cdr3_aa: CAWNPDRGNNEKLFF; cdr3_nt: TGTGCCTGGAACCCAGACAGGGGCAATAATGAAAAACTGTTTTTT
j_call: TRBJ1-5; v_call: TRBV6-2/TRBV6-3; clone_size: NA; d_call: NA; cdr3_aa: CASSYSKGGEGQPQHF; cdr3_nt: TGTGCCAGCAGTTACTCGAAGGGGGGGGAAGGTCAGCCCCAGCATTTT
j_call: TRBJ1-5; v_call: TRBV5-1; clone_size: few; d_call: TRBD1; cdr3_aa: CASSLEGQGNQPQHF; cdr3_nt: TGCGCCAGCAGCTTGGAAGGACAGGGCAATCAGCCCCAGCATTTT
j_call: TRBJ1-6; v_call: TRBV10-3; clone_size: NA; d_call: TRBD1; cdr3_aa: CAISDQNRGDNSPLHF; cdr3_nt: TGTGCCATCAGTGACCAAAACAGGGGGGATAATTCACCCCTCCACTTT
j_call: TRBJ1-4; v_call: TRBV16; clone_size: once; d_call: NA; cdr3_aa: CASTEGLNEKLFF; cdr3_nt: TGTGCCAGCACCGAGGGACTAAATGAAAAACTGTTTTTT
j_call: TRBJ2-2; v_call: TRBV5-6; clone_size: NA; d_call: NA; cdr3_aa: CASSSTGELFF; cdr3_nt: TGTGCCAGCAGCTCGACCGGGGAGCTGTTTTTT
j_call: TRBJ1-1; v_call: TRBV9; clone_size: NA; d_call: NA; cdr3_aa: CASSVGGRGTEAFF; cdr3_nt: TGTGCCAGCAGCGTAGGGGGCAGAGGCACTGAAGCTTTCTTT
j_call: TRBJ1-4; v_call: TRBV5-8; clone_size: once; d_call: TRBD1; cdr3_aa: CASSNNRGGDEKLFF; cdr3_nt: TGTGCCAGCAGTAACAACAGGGGTGGAGATGAAAAACTGTTTTTT
j_call: TRBJ1-1; v_call: TRBV30; clone_size: NA; d_call: NA; cdr3_aa: CAWSVRTSDMNTEAFF; cdr3_nt: TGTGCCTGGAGTGTACGAACGTCTGACATGAACACTGAAGCTTTCTTT
j_call: TRBJ1-4; v_call: TRBV6-5; clone_size: NA; d_call: NA; cdr3_aa: CASSYGQATNEKLFF; cdr3_nt: TGTGCCAGCAGTTACGGGCAGGCAACTAATGAAAAACTGTTTTTT
j_call: TRBJ2-7; v_call: TRBV19; clone_size: NA; d_call: NA; cdr3_aa: CASAGTDSSYEQYF; cdr3_nt: TGTGCCAGTGCCGGGACTGACTCGTCCTACGAGCAGTACTTC
j_call: TRBJ2-2; v_call: TRBV19; clone_size: NA; d_call: NA; cdr3_aa: CASGRLGGTGELFF; cdr3_nt: TGTGCCAGTGGTCGCCTCGGGGGCACCGGGGAGCTGTTTTTT
j_call: TRBJ2-1; v_call: TRBV24-1; clone_size: few; d_call: TRBD2; cdr3_aa: CATSARAGAYNEQFF; cdr3_nt: TGTGCCACATCAGCCAGGGCGGGAGCCTACAATGAGCAGTTCTTC
j_call: TRBJ2-4; v_call: TRBV5-1; clone_size: NA; d_call: TRBD1; cdr3_aa: CASSRIDRGAKNIQYF; cdr3_nt: TGCGCCAGCAGCCGGATCGACAGGGGAGCCAAAAACATTCAGTACTTC
j_call: TRBJ1-3; v_call: TRBV6-2/TRBV6-3; clone_size: NA; d_call: TRBD1; cdr3_aa: CASSYAATGGAGNTIYF; cdr3_nt: TGTGCCAGCAGTTACGCCGCGACAGGGGGAGCTGGAAACACCATATATTTT
j_call: TRBJ1-1; v_call: TRBV19; clone_size: NA; d_call: TRBD1; cdr3_aa: CASRPRGQQITSEAFF; cdr3_nt: TGTGCCAGTAGGCCGCGGGGACAGCAGATAACCTCTGAAGCTTTCTTT
j_call: TRBJ1-4; v_call: TRBV6-5; clone_size: NA; d_call: TRBD1; cdr3_aa: CASSYVAGQGREKLFF; cdr3_nt: TGTGCCAGCAGTTACGTAGCAGGACAGGGGCGTGAAAAACTGTTTTTT
j_call: TRBJ1-1; v_call: TRBV6-5; clone_size: NA; d_call: TRBD1; cdr3_aa: CASSYSADRGNTEAFF; cdr3_nt: TGTGCCAGCAGTTACAGCGCGGACAGGGGGAACACTGAAGCTTTCTTT
j_call: TRBJ1-1; v_call: TRBV18; clone_size: NA; d_call: TRBD1; cdr3_aa: CASSSVGQGNTEAFF; cdr3_nt: TGTGCCAGCTCATCCGTAGGACAGGGGAACACTGAAGCTTTCTTT
j_call: TRBJ2-7; v_call: TRBV28; clone_size: many; d_call: NA; cdr3_aa: CASSSTEYEQYF; cdr3_nt: TGTGCCAGCAGTTCGACTGAATACGAGCAGTACTTC
j_call: TRBJ2-5; v_call: TRBV27; clone_size: NA; d_call: NA; cdr3_aa: CASSAQLGSETQYF; cdr3_nt: TGTGCCAGCAGTGCCCAACTAGGTTCTGAGACCCAGTACTTC
j_call: TRBJ2-3; v_call: TRBV4-3; clone_size: NA; d_call: NA; cdr3_aa: CASSQDMRDSTDTQYF; cdr3_nt: TGCGCCAGCAGCCAAGACATGAGGGATAGCACAGATACGCAGTATTTT
j_call: TRBJ2-1; v_call: TRBV5-5; clone_size: NA; d_call: TRBD2; cdr3_aa: CASSADGGAFSEQFF; cdr3_nt: TGTGCCAGCAGCGCCGACGGGGGGGCTTTCAGTGAGCAGTTCTTC
j_call: TRBJ2-4; v_call: TRBV7-2; clone_size: once; d_call: NA; cdr3_aa: CASSLEGVPLAKNIQYF; cdr3_nt: TGTGCCAGCAGCTTGGAGGGAGTCCCCTTAGCCAAAAACATTCAGTACTTC
j_call: TRBJ1-2; v_call: TRBV5-1; clone_size: NA; d_call: TRBD1; cdr3_aa: CASSLTGTGADGYTF; cdr3_nt: TGCGCCAGCAGCTTGACCGGGACAGGGGCTGATGGCTACACCTTC